These 19 T cell receptor beta chains originate from one sample sequenced in a study of beta chain features in type 1 diabetes. No cognate antigen is known for these TCRs. The investigators reverse transcribed all of the isolated RNA, so they sequenced expressed TCRB transcripts. Sequenced by immunoSEQ multiplex PCR; TCRdb stores in-frame clones only, minus some. The table lists approximately 250,000 clones, approximately 11% of them singletons. Study-wide results and caveats: TCRB CDR3s from Type 1 diabetes patients were moderately but significantly shorter in all four CD4+ subsets.

The sequencing sample was made of naive CD4+ T cells from blood. Receptor source: a man aged 25-45 years with type 1 diabetes.

In this sample, this clone turned up a few times. Here the CDR3 reads CASSVAGGKYTDTQYF. CDR3 DNA: TGTGCCAGCAGCGTAGCGGGGGGGAAATACACAGATACGCAGTATTTT. This chain joins TRBV9 and TRBJ2-3; TRBD2 matches at 8 bases. The CDR3 sequence is 16 residues long. The germline V gene encodes CDR1 SGDLS and CDR2 YYNGEE. Trimming took 0 bases from V and 2 from J; bases not matched to a gene: 5.

The table lists this clone with a few counts. The genes are TRBV19 and TRBJ2-5, with D perhaps TRBD1 (6 bases). Deletions cut 6 bases from V and 1 base from J, with 9 bases between. The CDR3 is 13 amino acids. Germline V gives CDR1 LNHDA, CDR2 SQIVND (reference sequence). The CDR3 spells CASSRQVQETQYF. The CDR3 nucleotides are TGTGCCAGTAGCCGACAGGTCCAAGAGACCCAGTACTTC.

This clone was observed a few times. The V gene is TRBV7-9, the J gene TRBJ2-3, with 10 bases fitting TRBD1. The CDR3 has 15 residues. V dropped 3 bases and J dropped 10; count of bases not matched to a gene: 10. Germline V lookup: CDR1 SEHNR, CDR2 FQNEAQ (reference sequence). CDR3 DNA: TGTGCCAGCAGCTTCAGGGACAGGGGACGTGTGTCGCAGTATTTT. Its protein is CASSFRDRGRVSQYF.

This clone has more than one count but fewer than ten. V is TRBV7-9 and J is TRBJ2-1, with 8 bases lining up with TRBD2. Unmatched junction bases numbered 10, after V lost 5 bases and J lost 7 bases. The CDR3 totals 15 residues. Per germline, CDR1 SEHNR and CDR2 FQNEAQ (reference sequence). The CDR3 DNA reads as TGTGCCAGCAGCCCCCGGGGGGGCCTTCTAAATGAGCAGTTCTTC. This encodes CASSPRGGLLNEQFF. Full variable domain (rest looked up from reference TRBV7-9 and TRBJ2-1): DTGVSQNPRHKITKRGQNVTFRCDPISEHNRLYWYRQTLGQGPEFLTYFQNEAQLEKSRLLSDRFSAERPKGSFSTLEIQRTEQGDSAMYLCASSPRGGLLNEQFFGPGTRLTVL.

This clone appeared a few times. CDR3 amino acids: CASSFYLTSATFSYNEQFF. CDR3 DNA: TGCGCCAGCAGCTTTTATCTGACTAGCGCTACTTTCTCCTACAATGAGCAGTTCTTC. V gene TRBV5-1 combines with J gene TRBJ2-1, with 8 bases matching TRBD2. CDR1 SGHRS and CDR2 YFSETQ come from the germline V gene. CDR3 length: 19 residues. The trim removed 2 bases at V and 0 bases at J, leaving 13 bases unmatched.

CDR3 in DNA: TGTGCCAGCAGCTCGGTGAGAACCAATGAGCAGTTCTTC. This codes for CASSSVRTNEQFF. The J gene is TRBJ2-1, the V gene TRBV5-4; D gene unclear. The CDR3 totals 13 residues. Germline lookup yields CDR1 SGHNT and CDR2 YYREEE (reference sequence). The germline V and J ends were trimmed by 3 bases and 6 bases, with 10 bases remaining between them.

The chain is built from TRBV15 and TRBJ1-1; unclear D gene. Germline V gene sequence: CDR1 LNHNV, CDR2 YYDKDF (reference sequence). The CDR3 spans 14 residues. V lost 2 bases, J lost 2 bases, and 9 bases lay in between. As DNA, the CDR3 is TGTGCCACCAGCAGAATAGATATCAACACTGAAGCTTTCTTT. It is translated as CATSRIDINTEAFF.

This clone appeared a few times. The chain recombines TRBV5-1 with TRBJ2-3; tentatively, D is TRBD1 (6 bases). Germline lookup yields CDR1 SGHRS and CDR2 YFSETQ. This CDR3 has 15 amino acids. V lost 4 bases, J lost 0 bases, and 12 bases lay in between. CDR3 DNA sequence: TGCGCCAGCAGCGTGGACAGACCAAGCACAGATACGCAGTATTTT. Translated: CASSVDRPSTDTQYF.

The chain uses TRBV15 and TRBJ1-1; 9 bases align to TRBD1. V shed 4 bases and J 1 base; nucleotides not matched to a gene: 1. The CDR3 length is 14 residues. Germline CDR1 LNHNV, CDR2 YYDKDF (reference sequence). CDR3 nucleotides: TGTGCCACCAGCAAGGGACAGGGGAACACTGAAGCTTTCTTT. This gives the protein CATSKGQGNTEAFF.

The rearrangement links TRBV19 to TRBJ2-7, with D tentatively TRBD1 (6 bases). CDR1 and CDR2 (germline): LNHDA, SQIVND (reference sequence). The CDR3 contains 14 residues. V dropped 5 bases and J dropped 6 bases, with 17 bases sitting between them. The CDR3 nucleotides read TGTGCCAGTAGTCCACAGGGTAGATCCCTCGAGCAGTACTTC. Translated: CASSPQGRSLEQYF.

The gene calls are TRBV7-2 and TRBJ1-1; 9 bases are shared with TRBD1. The CDR3 sequence is 14 residues long. Germline assignment: CDR1 SGHTA and CDR2 FQGNSA. Trimming cost V 6 bases and J 4 bases; bases outside gene matches: 6. The CDR3 sequence: CASRRPGQGTEAFF. In DNA, the CDR3 is TGTGCCAGCAGAAGACCGGGACAGGGCACTGAAGCTTTCTTT.

The table lists this clone with a few counts. This sequence joins TRBV7-2 and TRBJ2-2; 7 positions agree with TRBD1. Germline trimming cut 5 bases from V and 6 bases from J; bases unmatched to any gene: 6. The CDR3 has 14 residues. Germline V gene sequence: CDR1 SGHTA, CDR2 FQGNSA. The CDR3, as DNA: TGTGCCAGCAGCCCACGACAGGGCGCCGGGGAGCTGTTTTTT. Its protein product is CASSPRQGAGELFF.

V gene TRBV7-2 combines with J gene TRBJ2-2; 11 positions agree with TRBD2. CDR1 is SGHTA and CDR2 is FQGNSA in the germline V gene. V was clipped by 4 bases and J by 0 bases; unmatched bases: 7. The CDR3 has 18 residues. CDR3 coding DNA: TGTGCCAGCAGCTCGTCGTTTAGCGGGGGGGCGAACACCGGGGAGCTGTTTTTT. This encodes CASSSSFSGGANTGELFF.

V gene TRBV10-3 combines with J gene TRBJ1-2; 8 nucleotides align to TRBD1. Per the germline V gene, CDR1 is ENHRY and CDR2 is SYGVKD. After removal of 6 bases from V and 8 bases from J, the junction contained 5 bases not matched to a gene. CDR3 length: 12 amino acids. The CDR3 spells CAIRSGGDGYTF. The CDR3 nucleotides read TGTGCCATCAGATCAGGGGGCGACGGCTACACCTTC.

CDR3 bases: TGTGCCAGCAGCCTGCGGACAGGGCAGGATTCACCCCTCCACTTT. It encodes CASSLRTGQDSPLHF. The chain uses TRBV28 and TRBJ1-6; 8 bases are a match to TRBD1. This CDR3 spans 15 amino acids. Germline V gene sequence: CDR1 MDHEN, CDR2 SYDVKM. After removal of 6 bases from V and 8 bases from J, the junction contained 9 bases not matched to a gene.

This rearrangement joins TRBV15 to TRBJ2-5, with D tentatively TRBD1 (6 bases). The germline gives CDR1 LNHNV, CDR2 YYDKDF (reference sequence). CDR3 size: 14 residues. The V end lost 2 bases, the J end lost 4 bases, and 11 bases lay between the germline ends. The CDR3 spells CATSRRDNLETQYF. CDR3 in DNA: TGTGCCACCAGCAGAAGGGACAATCTAGAGACCCAGTACTTC.

This clone was detected a few times. J is TRBJ2-7 and V is TRBV5-1; 8 bases align to TRBD1. The V gene's germline CDR1 is SGHRS and CDR2 YFSETQ. The ends lost 0 bases at V and 5 bases at J; junction bases unmatched: 4. CDR3 length equals 14 residues. CDR3 sequence reads: CASSLGTGKHEQYF. The CDR3 DNA reads as TGCGCCAGCAGCTTGGGGACAGGGAAGCACGAGCAGTACTTC.

This clone was detected a few times. The genes are TRBV6-5 and TRBJ2-1; D possibly corresponds to TRBD1 (5 bases). CDR3 size: 12 residues. CDR1 and CDR2 from the germline V gene are MNHEY and SVGAGI. V lost 8 bases to trimming and J lost 10 bases, with 15 bases between them. CDR3 protein: CASGNPPGEQFF. The CDR3 nucleotides are TGTGCCAGCGGGAATCCACCAGGGGAGCAGTTCTTC.

The table lists this clone with a few counts. This chain joins TRBV7-2 and TRBJ2-7, with 11 bases identical to TRBD2. V gave up 5 bases and J gave up 2 bases; unmatched junction bases: 5. There are 15 residues in the CDR3. Germline V gene sequence: CDR1 SGHTA, CDR2 FQGNSA. The CDR3 nucleotides are TGTGCCAGCAGCCCCACTAGCGGGGGCACCTACGAGCAGTACTTC. Its translation: CASSPTSGGTYEQYF.